This entry describes one TCR beta chain. These data originate in a study of blood T cell repertoires in COVID-19. Study summary: From the United States, Italy and Spain came samples of acute and convalescent COVID-19.

Per the original methods: By means of reference gene primer amplification, nucleated cell counts were estimated. Some clones are missing from TCRdb's copy, which holds only in-frame ones; the method was immunoSEQ multiplex PCR. The DNA gave D and trimming, while V, J and clone size come from that table. The sample lists around 270,000 clones; 65% to 85% were seen once. The specimen sequenced was peripheral blood. This receptor was taken from a middle-aged woman who had recovered from COVID-19.

The CDR3 loop is CASSPDSSYEQYF. DNA for the CDR3: TGTGCCAGCAGCCCGGACAGCTCCTACGAGCAGTACTTC. V and J are TRBV7-2 and TRBJ2-7, with a weak D call TRBD1 (6 bases). The V and J ends lost 5 bases and 0 bases respectively, with 8 bases between them. CDR1 and CDR2 (germline): SGHTA, FQGNSA. This CDR3 spans 13 amino acids.